The clone carrying this T cell receptor beta chain was counted only a few times. As handled by the study authors: Scientists estimated how many nucleated cells there were by amplifying reference gene primers. Assay: immunoSEQ multiplex PCR; the TCRdb copy retains only in-frame clones and omits some. V and J calls and clone size are copied from that table; D and trimming were computed from the DNA. The sample yields 300,000 to 400,000 clones, 80% to 90% seen once. The entry originates in a study of blood T cell repertoires in COVID-19. Study-level background: The cDNA or gDNA used as material had been derived from T cells, B-cell-depleted T cells, or PBMCs.

Those enrolled in Seattle joined during active infection and were followed longitudinally afterward. Germline CDR1 reads SGHTA; CDR2 reads FQGNSA. The CDR3 covers 15 residues. V lost 5 bases, J lost 6 bases, and 12 bases stayed unmatched. The receptor was derived from a man in his thirties or forties with COVID-19, enrolled during active disease. V usage is TRBV7-2 and J usage is TRBJ2-7; 8 nucleotides line up with TRBD2. Sequencing used peripheral blood. The chain's CDR3 is CASSRYREGAGEQYF. The CDR3 nucleotides are TGTGCCAGCAGCCGTTATCGGGAGGGCGCGGGCGAGCAGTACTTC.